This note documents a single TCR beta chain sequence. Its antigen is not known. The CDR3 runs 14 residues. Looked up from germline, CDR1 is SNHLY and CDR2 is FYNNEI. Trimming shortened V by 7 bases and J by 6 bases, and 19 bases separated the two germline ends. The entry originates in a study of cytomegalovirus exposure and HLA in healthy donors. Study-level results: In a later analysis, first-cohort TCR clusters were found to tend to co-occur in the 95 to 150 validation repertoires.

Generated by immunoSEQ multiplex PCR, the TCRdb table keeps only in-frame clones and is missing some. This repertoire shows more than 75,000 clones, around 94% found once; its top ten account for over 0.65%. The rearrangement links TRBV2 to TRBJ2-7; tentative D call: TRBD1 (5 bases). The clonotype was recovered from a man between 18 and 35 years old in good health and CMV-seronegative. Sequencing used PBMCs. CDR3 in DNA: TGTGCCAGCAATATAAGGGGCCAGGGCCCCGAGCAGTACTTC. It translates to CASNIRGQGPEQYF.